This T cell receptor beta chain appears in the sequencing data of a study of blood T cell repertoires in COVID-19. Here immunoSEQ multiplex PCR was the method, and the copy in TCRdb shows in-frame clones only, minus some. The repertoire holds about 220,000 clones, with roughly 81% as singletons. Sequencing was carried out using peripheral blood. This TCR was recovered from a man aged 50 to 59 who had recovered from COVID-19.

CDR3 DNA: TGTGCCAGCAGGCACCGACAGGTTGGGGAATCTGGGGCCAACGTCCTGACTTTC. Translation: CASRHRQVGESGANVLTF. This chain connects TRBV2 to TRBJ2-6; TRBD1 might be the D (6 bases). The CDR3 has 18 amino acids. CDR1 is SNHLY, CDR2 FYNNEI, per germline. Trimming removed 6 bases at V and 1 base at J, with 19 bases between.